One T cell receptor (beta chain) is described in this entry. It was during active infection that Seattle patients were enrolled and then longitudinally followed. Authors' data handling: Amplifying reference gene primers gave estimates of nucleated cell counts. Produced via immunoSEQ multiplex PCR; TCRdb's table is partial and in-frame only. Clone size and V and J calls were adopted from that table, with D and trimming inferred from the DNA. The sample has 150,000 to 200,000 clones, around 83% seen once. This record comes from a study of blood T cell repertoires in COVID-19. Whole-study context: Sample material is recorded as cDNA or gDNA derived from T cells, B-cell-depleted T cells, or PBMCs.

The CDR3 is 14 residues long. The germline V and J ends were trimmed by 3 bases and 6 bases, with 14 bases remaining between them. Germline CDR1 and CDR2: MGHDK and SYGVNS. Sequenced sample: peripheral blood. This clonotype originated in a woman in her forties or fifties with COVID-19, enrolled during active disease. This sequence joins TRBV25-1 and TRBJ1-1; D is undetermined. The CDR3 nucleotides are TGTGCCAGCAGTGACCCCACAGTAGTCGCTGAAGCTTTCTTT. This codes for CASSDPTVVAEAFF.